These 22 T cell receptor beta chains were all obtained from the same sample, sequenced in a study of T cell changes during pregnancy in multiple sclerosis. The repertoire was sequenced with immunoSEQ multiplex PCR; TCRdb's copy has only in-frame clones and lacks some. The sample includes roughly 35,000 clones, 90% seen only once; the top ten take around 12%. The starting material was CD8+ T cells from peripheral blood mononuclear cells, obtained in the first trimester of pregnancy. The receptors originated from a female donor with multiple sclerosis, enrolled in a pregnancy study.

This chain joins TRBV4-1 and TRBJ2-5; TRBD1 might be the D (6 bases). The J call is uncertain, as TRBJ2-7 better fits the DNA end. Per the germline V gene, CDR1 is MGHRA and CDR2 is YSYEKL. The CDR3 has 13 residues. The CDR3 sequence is CASSQLDSNEQYF. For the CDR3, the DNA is TGCGCCAGCAGCCAACTGGACAGTAACGAGCAGTACTTC.

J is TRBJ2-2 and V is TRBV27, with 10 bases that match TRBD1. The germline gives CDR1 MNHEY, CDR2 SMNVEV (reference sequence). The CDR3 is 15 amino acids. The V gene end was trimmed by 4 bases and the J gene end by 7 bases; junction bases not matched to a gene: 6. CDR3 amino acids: CASSSTGGAFGELFF. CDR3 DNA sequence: TGTGCCAGCAGTTCGACAGGGGGCGCGTTCGGGGAGCTGTTTTTT.

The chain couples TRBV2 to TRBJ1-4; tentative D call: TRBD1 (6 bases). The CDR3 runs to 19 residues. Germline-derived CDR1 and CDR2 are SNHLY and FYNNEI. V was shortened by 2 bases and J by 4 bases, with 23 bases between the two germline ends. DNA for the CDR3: TGTGCCAGCAGTGAAACAGGGCCCCCCTCGAAGGCTTATAATGAAAAACTGTTTTTT. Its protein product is CASSETGPPSKAYNEKLFF.

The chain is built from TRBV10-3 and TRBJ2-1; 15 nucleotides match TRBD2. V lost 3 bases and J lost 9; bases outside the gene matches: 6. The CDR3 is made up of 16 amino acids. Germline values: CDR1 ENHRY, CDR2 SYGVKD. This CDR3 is CAISDGTSGRFSEQFF. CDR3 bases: TGTGCCATCAGTGACGGGACTAGCGGGAGGTTTAGTGAGCAGTTCTTC.

CDR3: CASSHGTDYEQYF. The CDR3 DNA is TGTGCCAGTAGCCACGGGACTGATTACGAGCAGTACTTC. The rearrangement links TRBV19 to TRBJ2-7, with D possibly being TRBD2 (6 bases). The V end lost 6 bases, the J end lost 4 bases, and 13 bases lay between the germline ends. The CDR3 has 13 residues. Germline assignment: CDR1 LNHDA and CDR2 SQIVND (reference sequence).

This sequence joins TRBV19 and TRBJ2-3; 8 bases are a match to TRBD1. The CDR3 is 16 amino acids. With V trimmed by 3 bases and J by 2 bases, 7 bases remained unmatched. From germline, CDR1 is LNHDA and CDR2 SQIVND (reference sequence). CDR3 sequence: CASSILDREHTDTQYF. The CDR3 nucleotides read TGTGCCAGTAGTATTCTGGACAGGGAACACACAGATACGCAGTATTTT.

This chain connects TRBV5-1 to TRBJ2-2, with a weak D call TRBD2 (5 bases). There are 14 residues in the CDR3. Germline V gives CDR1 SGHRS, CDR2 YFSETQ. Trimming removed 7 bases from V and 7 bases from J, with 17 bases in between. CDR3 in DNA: TGCGCCAGCCAACGGGAATCCTGGGACGGGGAGCTGTTTTTT. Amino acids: CASQRESWDGELFF.

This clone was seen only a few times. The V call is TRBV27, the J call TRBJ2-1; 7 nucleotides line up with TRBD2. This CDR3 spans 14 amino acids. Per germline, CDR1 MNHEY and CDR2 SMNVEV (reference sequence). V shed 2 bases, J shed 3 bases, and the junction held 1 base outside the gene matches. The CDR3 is CASSLLAVYNEQFF. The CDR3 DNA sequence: TGTGCCAGCAGTTTACTAGCGGTCTACAATGAGCAGTTCTTC.

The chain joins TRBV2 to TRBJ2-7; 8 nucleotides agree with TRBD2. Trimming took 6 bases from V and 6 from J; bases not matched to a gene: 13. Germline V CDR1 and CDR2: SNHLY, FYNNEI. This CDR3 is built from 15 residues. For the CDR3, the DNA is TGTGCCAGCAGCCGCCGAGCGGGACTAGTCTCCGAGCAGTACTTC. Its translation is CASSRRAGLVSEQYF. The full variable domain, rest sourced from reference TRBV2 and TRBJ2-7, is EPEVTQTPSHQVTQMGQEVILRCVPISNHLYFYWYRQILGQKVEFLVSFYNNEISEKSEIFDDQFSVERPDGSNFTLKIRSTKLEDSAMYFCASSRRAGLVSEQYFGPGTRLTVT.

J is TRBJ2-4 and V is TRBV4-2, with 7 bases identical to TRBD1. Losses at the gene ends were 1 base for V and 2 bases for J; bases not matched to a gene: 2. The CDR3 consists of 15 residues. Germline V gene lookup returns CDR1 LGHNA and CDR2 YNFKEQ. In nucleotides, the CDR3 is TGTGCCAGCAGCCAAGTACAGGGGCCCAAAAACATTCAGTACTTC. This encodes CASSQVQGPKNIQYF.

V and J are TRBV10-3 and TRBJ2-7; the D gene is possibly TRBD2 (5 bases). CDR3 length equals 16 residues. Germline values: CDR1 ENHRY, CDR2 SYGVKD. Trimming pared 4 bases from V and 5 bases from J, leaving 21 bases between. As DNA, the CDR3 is TGTGCCATCAGTGGAAACCCAGGACTGAGGTTGGACGAGCAGTACTTC. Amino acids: CAISGNPGLRLDEQYF.

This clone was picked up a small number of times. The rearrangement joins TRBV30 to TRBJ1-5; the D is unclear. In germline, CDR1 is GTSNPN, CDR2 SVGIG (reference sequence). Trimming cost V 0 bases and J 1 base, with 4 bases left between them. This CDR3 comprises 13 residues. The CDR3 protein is CAWSVLSNQPQHF. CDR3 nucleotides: TGTGCCTGGAGTGTACTCAGCAATCAGCCCCAGCATTTT. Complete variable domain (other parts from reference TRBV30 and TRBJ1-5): SQTIHQWPATLVQPVGSPLSLECTVEGTSNPNLYWYRQAAGRGLQLLFYSVGIGQISSEVPQNLSASRPQDRQFILSSKKLLLSDSGFYLCAWSVLSNQPQHFGDGTRLSIL.

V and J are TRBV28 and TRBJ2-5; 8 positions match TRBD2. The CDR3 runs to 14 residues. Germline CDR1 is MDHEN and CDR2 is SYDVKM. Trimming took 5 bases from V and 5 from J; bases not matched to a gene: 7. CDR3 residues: CASSRAGAEETQYF. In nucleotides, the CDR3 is TGTGCCAGCAGTAGAGCGGGAGCCGAGGAGACCCAGTACTTC.

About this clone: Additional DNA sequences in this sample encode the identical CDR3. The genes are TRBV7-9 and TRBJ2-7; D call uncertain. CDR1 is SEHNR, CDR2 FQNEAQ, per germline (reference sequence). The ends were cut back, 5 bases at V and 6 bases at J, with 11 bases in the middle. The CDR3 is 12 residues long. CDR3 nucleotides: TGTGCCAGCAGCCCTACGAGAGGCGAGCAGTACTTC. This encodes CASSPTRGEQYF.

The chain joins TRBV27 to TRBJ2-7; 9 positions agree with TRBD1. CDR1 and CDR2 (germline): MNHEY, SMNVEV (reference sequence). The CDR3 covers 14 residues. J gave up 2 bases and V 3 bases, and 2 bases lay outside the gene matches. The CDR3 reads CASSLGQGPYEQYF. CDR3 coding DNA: TGTGCCAGCAGTTTGGGACAGGGTCCCTACGAGCAGTACTTC.

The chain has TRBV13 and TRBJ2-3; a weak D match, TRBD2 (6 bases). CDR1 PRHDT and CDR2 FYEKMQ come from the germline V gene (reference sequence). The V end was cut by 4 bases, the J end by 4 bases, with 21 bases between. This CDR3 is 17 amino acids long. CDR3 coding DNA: TGTGCCAGCAGCTCCCTAATCTGGGCGGGATCCCCAGATACGCAGTATTTT. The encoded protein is CASSSLIWAGSPDTQYF.

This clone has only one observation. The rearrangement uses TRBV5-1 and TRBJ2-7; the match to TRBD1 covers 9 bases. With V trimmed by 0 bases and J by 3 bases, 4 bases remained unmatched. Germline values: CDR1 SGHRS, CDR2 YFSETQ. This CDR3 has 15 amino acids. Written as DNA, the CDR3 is TGCGCCAGCAGCTTGGACAGGGGGCCTGGCTACGAGCAGTACTTC. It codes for CASSLDRGPGYEQYF.

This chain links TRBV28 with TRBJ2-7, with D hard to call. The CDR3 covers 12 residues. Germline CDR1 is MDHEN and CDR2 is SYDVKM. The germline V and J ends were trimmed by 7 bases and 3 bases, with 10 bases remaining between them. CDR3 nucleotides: TGTGCCAGCACCAACCCGGGCTACGAGCAGTACTTC. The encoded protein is CASTNPGYEQYF.

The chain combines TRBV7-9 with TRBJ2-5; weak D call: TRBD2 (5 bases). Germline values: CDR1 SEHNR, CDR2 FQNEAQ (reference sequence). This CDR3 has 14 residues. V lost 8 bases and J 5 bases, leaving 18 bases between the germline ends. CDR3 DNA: TGTGCCAGCGGTACTGGATCAGGAGGCGAGACCCAGTACTTC. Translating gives CASGTGSGGETQYF.

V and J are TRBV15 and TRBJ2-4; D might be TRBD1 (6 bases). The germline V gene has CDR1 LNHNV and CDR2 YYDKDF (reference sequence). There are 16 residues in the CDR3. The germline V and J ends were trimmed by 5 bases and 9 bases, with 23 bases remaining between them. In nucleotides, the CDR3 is TGTGCCACCAGCCGACTCGGGGCCAATCAAGGGGGCATTCAGTACTTC. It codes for CATSRLGANQGGIQYF. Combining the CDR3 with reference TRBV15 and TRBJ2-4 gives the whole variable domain DAMVIQNPRYQVTQFGKPVTLSCSQTLNHNVMYWYQQKSSQAPKLLFHYYDKDFNNEADTPDNFQSRRPNTSFCFLDIRSPGLGDTAMYLCATSRLGANQGGIQYFGAGTRLSVL.

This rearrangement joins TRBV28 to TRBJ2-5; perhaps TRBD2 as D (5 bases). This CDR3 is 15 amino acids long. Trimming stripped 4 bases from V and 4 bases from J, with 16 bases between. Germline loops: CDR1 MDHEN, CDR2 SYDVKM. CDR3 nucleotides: TGTGCCAGCAGTTGGTTGACATCGGCGGGAGAGACCCAGTACTTC. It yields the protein CASSWLTSAGETQYF.

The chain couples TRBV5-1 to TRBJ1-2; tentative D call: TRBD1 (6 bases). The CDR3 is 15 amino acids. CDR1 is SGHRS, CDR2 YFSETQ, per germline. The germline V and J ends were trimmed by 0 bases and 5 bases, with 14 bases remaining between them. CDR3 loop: CASSLEPGVKYGYTF. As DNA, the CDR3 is TGCGCCAGCAGCTTGGAGCCAGGGGTTAAGTATGGCTACACCTTC.